These T cell receptor beta chains were read from a single sample in a study of cytomegalovirus exposure and HLA in healthy donors. Repertoires were generated with immunoSEQ multiplex PCR, while TCRdb's copy carries only in-frame clones and drops some. The table has 90,000 to 140,000 clones, 60% to 80% seen once. The source material was PBMCs. The receptors derive from a man aged 25 to 40 in good health and CMV-seronegative. Both conserved end residues are part of each CDR3. D genes are given only for firm matches. The size of a clone is reported for some rows only, either as once, few or many, or as a class for expanded clones.

v_gene	abundance	d_gene	j_gene	CDR3aa	CDR3nt
TRBV28	NA	TRBD1	TRBJ1-5	CASSPIGQGGQPQHF	TGTGCCAGCAGTCCGATCGGACAGGGCGGTCAGCCCCAGCATTTT
TRBV12-5	NA	NA	TRBJ2-5	CASSFPSGLGETQYF	TGTGCTAGTTCTTTTCCGAGCGGCCTAGGGGAGACCCAGTACTTC
TRBV15	NA	NA	TRBJ1-3	CATSRGRFSSSGNTIYF	TGTGCCACCAGCAGAGGCCGTTTCTCGAGCTCTGGAAACACCATATATTTT
TRBV28	NA	TRBD1	TRBJ2-7	CASSFPDREGNSEQYF	TGTGCCAGCAGTTTTCCGGACAGGGAAGGGAACTCCGAGCAGTACTTC
TRBV11-2	NA	NA	TRBJ2-1	CASSWRGQFTYNEQFF	TGTGCCAGCAGCTGGAGGGGACAGTTTACCTACAATGAGCAGTTCTTC
TRBV2	NA	TRBD1	TRBJ1-2	CASSSDRADGYTF	TGTGCCAGCAGCTCGGACAGGGCGGATGGCTACACCTTC
TRBV10-2	NA	NA	TRBJ1-5	CASSARSSNQPQHF	TGCGCCAGCAGTGCCAGAAGTAGCAATCAGCCCCAGCATTTT
TRBV5-3	few	TRBD2	TRBJ2-1	CARSPAKTSGRGSSYNEQFF	TGTGCCAGAAGCCCAGCAAAGACTAGCGGGCGTGGGAGCTCCTACAATGAGCAGTTCTTC
TRBV5-5	NA	NA	TRBJ1-2	CASSLGVAATGYTF	TGTGCCAGCAGCTTGGGGGTGGCGGCGACTGGCTACACCTTC
TRBV27	NA	TRBD1	TRBJ1-6	CASRSDRGNSPLHF	TGTGCCAGCAGGTCGGACAGGGGTAATTCACCCCTCCACTTT
TRBV30	few	TRBD1	TRBJ2-5	CAWRTGVWETQYF	TGTGCCTGGCGGACAGGGGTTTGGGAGACCCAGTACTTC
TRBV5-1	few	TRBD2	TRBJ2-6	CASSLGGTYGSGANVLTF	TGCGCCAGCAGCCTGGGGGGGACTTACGGATCTGGGGCCAACGTCCTGACTTTC
TRBV9	NA	NA	TRBJ2-3	CASSSQAGQGRDTQYF	TGTGCCAGCAGCTCTCAAGCAGGCCAGGGCAGAGATACGCAGTATTTT
TRBV19	NA	NA	TRBJ1-5	CASSIVHGRQANQPQHF	TGTGCCAGTAGTATAGTACATGGGAGACAGGCTAATCAGCCCCAGCATTTT
TRBV7-2	once	NA	TRBJ2-5	CASGGGGSEAQYF	TGTGCCAGCGGCGGCGGGGGCAGTGAGGCCCAGTACTTC
TRBV6-5	NA	NA	TRBJ1-1	CASSYRIGGNTEAFF	TGTGCCAGCAGTTACAGAATCGGGGGGAACACTGAAGCTTTCTTT
TRBV5-1	few	NA	TRBJ2-5	CASSLQVQETQYF	TGCGCCAGCAGCTTGCAGGTCCAAGAGACCCAGTACTTC
TRBV28	NA	NA	TRBJ1-1	CASSPPRENTEAFF	TGTGCCAGCAGTCCCCCCCGGGAGAACACTGAAGCTTTCTTT
TRBV19	few	TRBD2	TRBJ2-2	CASTSTSGRIGGGELFF	TGTGCCAGTACCTCTACTAGCGGGAGGATCGGAGGCGGGGAGCTGTTTTTT
TRBV7-9	few	NA	TRBJ2-7	CASSPGGTALYEQYF	TGTGCCAGCAGCCCAGGGGGGACAGCTCTCTACGAGCAGTACTTC
TRBV7-2	NA	NA	TRBJ1-3	CASSLDAGGNTIYF	TGTGCCAGCAGCTTAGACGCGGGAGGAAACACCATATATTTT
TRBV11-1	once	TRBD2	TRBJ2-1	CASSHRTSGRPYNEQFF	TGTGCCAGCAGCCATCGGACTAGCGGGAGACCCTACAATGAGCAGTTCTTC
TRBV29-1	NA	NA	TRBJ1-2	CSVFQGNYGYTF	TGCAGCGTTTTTCAGGGTAACTATGGCTACACCTTC
TRBV28	NA	TRBD1	TRBJ1-5	CASSGDRVSQPQHF	TGTGCCAGCAGCGGGGACAGGGTGAGTCAGCCCCAGCATTTT